One and the same sample provided the 29 T cell receptor beta chains below, sequenced in a study of OX40 agonist ivuxolimab in advanced cancers. Assay used: immunoSEQ multiplex PCR; TCRdb lists only in-frame clones, some missing. This sample has about 98,000 clones; 90% to 95% occur once, and the top ten carry around 0.28%. This specimen consisted of CD4+ or CD8+ T cells sorted from blood, obtained in a trial of the OX40 agonist ivuxolimab. The receptors stem from an adult with an advanced solid tumor such as melanoma, head and neck, liver or kidney cancer.

This chain joins TRBV19 and TRBJ2-1, with 8 positions matching TRBD2. Germline lookup yields CDR1 LNHDA and CDR2 SQIVND (reference sequence). The CDR3 is made up of 16 amino acids. The trim removed 0 bases at V and 4 bases at J, leaving 5 bases unmatched. CDR3 amino acids: CASSIDHGGDYNEQFF. Here the CDR3 DNA reads TGTGCCAGTAGTATAGATCACGGGGGGGATTACAATGAGCAGTTCTTC.

V and J are TRBV2 and TRBJ2-5; unclear D gene. This CDR3 spans 11 amino acids. The V gene's germline CDR1 is SNHLY and CDR2 FYNNEI. Trimming stripped 5 bases from V and 2 bases from J, with 3 bases between. The CDR3 DNA reads TGTGCCAGCAGTAGGCAAGAGACCCAGTACTTC. It is translated as CASSRQETQYF.

The chain employs TRBV5-1 and TRBJ2-7; D call uncertain. The germline gives CDR1 SGHRS, CDR2 YFSETQ. The CDR3 consists of 11 residues. The germline V and J ends were trimmed by 5 bases and 2 bases, with 5 bases remaining between them. CDR3 bases: TGCGCCAGCAGGCAGACCTACGAGCAGTACGTC. Translating gives CASRQTYEQYV.

V gene TRBV6-6 combines with J gene TRBJ2-1; D tentatively fits TRBD1 or TRBD2 (5 bases each). Between the trimmed V and J ends, which lost 6 bases and 0 bases, there was a span of 12 bases. The CDR3 extends over 15 amino acids. Germline assignment: CDR1 MNHNY and CDR2 SVGAGI (reference sequence). In nucleotides, the CDR3 is TGTGCCAGCAGCCGTGGGGACCTCTCCTACAATGAGCAGTTCTTC. It encodes CASSRGDLSYNEQFF.

As regards this clone: The sample has other DNA sequences that encode this CDR3 too. The chain joins TRBV7-3 to TRBJ2-5, with D possibly being TRBD1 (5 bases). CDR3 length equals 13 residues. V lost 6 bases to trimming and J lost 1 base, with 9 bases between them. CDR1 SGHTA and CDR2 FQGTGA come from the germline V gene. The CDR3 here is CASSLGPQETQYF. CDR3 DNA: TGTGCCAGCAGTCTGGGGCCCCAAGAGACCCAGTACTTC. Complete variable domain (other parts from reference TRBV7-3 and TRBJ2-5): GAGVSQTPSNKVTEKGKYVELRCDPISGHTALYWYRQSLGQGPEFLIYFQGTGAADDSGLPNDRFFAVRPEGSVSTLKIQRTERGDSAVYLCASSLGPQETQYFGPGTRLLVL.

The CDR3 bases are TGTGCCAGCAGGCAAGGCTTCACTAGTTACGAGCAGTACGTC. Its protein product is CASRQGFTSYEQYV. This rearrangement joins TRBV6-5 to TRBJ2-7; tentative D call: TRBD2 (5 bases). The CDR3 length is 14 residues. Trimming removed 6 bases at V and 4 bases at J, with 16 bases between. The germline V gene encodes CDR1 MNHEY and CDR2 SVGAGI.

This clone occurred once. The V gene is TRBV19, the J gene TRBJ1-5; no clear D gene. The CDR3 totals 14 residues. In germline, CDR1 is LNHDA, CDR2 SQIVND (reference sequence). Trimming removed 2 bases at V and 5 bases at J, with 10 bases between. As DNA, the CDR3 is TGTGCCAGTAGTATAAGGACCCTCGATCAGCCCCAGCATTTT. It translates to CASSIRTLDQPQHF.

Turning to this clone: Within the sample, other DNA sequences also encode this same CDR3. The V gene is TRBV7-9, the J gene TRBJ2-3, with D unclear. This CDR3 contains 13 residues. Per germline, CDR1 SEHNR and CDR2 FQNEAQ (reference sequence). V gave up 1 base and J gave up 1 base, with 3 bases separating them. The DNA for the CDR3 is TGTGCCAGCAGCTTAGACGGCACAGATACGCAGTATTTT. Protein product: CASSLDGTDTQYF.

The gene calls are TRBV6-5 and TRBJ2-7; 11 bases fit TRBD1. V dropped 6 bases and J dropped 4; count of bases not matched to a gene: 8. CDR1 is MNHEY and CDR2 is SVGAGI in the germline V gene. The CDR3 consists of 15 residues. The CDR3 bases are TGTGCCAGCAGCCGTCGGACAGGGGGCTGGTACGAGCAGTACGTC. This sequence encodes CASSRRTGGWYEQYV.

The chain uses TRBV5-1 and TRBJ1-5; 9 bases align to TRBD1. J lost 7 bases, V lost 2 bases, and 4 bases had no gene match. The V gene's germline CDR1 is SGHRS and CDR2 YFSETQ. This CDR3 region has 14 residues. The CDR3 loop is CASSLQGADQPQHF. The CDR3 nucleotides read TGCGCCAGCAGCTTACAGGGGGCTGACCAGCCCCAGCATTTT.

The V and J genes are TRBV21-1 and TRBJ1-5; the table's D call of TRBD1 was not tested on the DNA. TRBV21-1 is a pseudogene locus. The CDR3 totals 16 residues. CDR3 coding DNA: TGTGCCAGCAGCCGCTGGACAGGGGGGTACCATCAGCCCCAGCATTTT. It yields the protein CASSRWTGGYHQPQHF.

The rearrangement uses TRBV29-1 and TRBJ1-6; a possible D gene is TRBD1 (5 bases). V lost 6 bases and J 7 bases, leaving 13 bases between the germline ends. There are 13 residues in the CDR3. The V gene's germline CDR1 is SQVTM and CDR2 ANQGSEA. The CDR3 nucleotides read TGCAGCGTCGGCCGGGACTTAAATTCACCCCTCCACTTT. Translated, it gives CSVGRDLNSPLHF.

This clone came up once. The rearrangement links TRBV7-2 to TRBJ2-2; tentative D call: TRBD1 (5 bases). Germline V CDR1 and CDR2: SGHTA, FQGNSA. The CDR3 totals 14 residues. V shed 3 bases and J shed 7 bases, with 12 bases lying between them. CDR3 DNA sequence: TGTGCCAGCAGCTTCTCCAGGGTCATCGGGGAGCTGTTTTTT. Its translation is CASSFSRVIGELFF.

This chain connects TRBV9 to TRBJ1-2; D may be TRBD1 (5 bases). Between the trimmed V and J ends, which lost 0 bases and 8 bases, there was a span of 11 bases. Germline loops: CDR1 SGDLS, CDR2 YYNGEE. The CDR3 is 13 residues long. The CDR3 spells CASSVDRGGGYTF. DNA for the CDR3: TGTGCCAGCAGCGTAGATAGGGGCGGGGGCTACACCTTC.

This chain connects TRBV6-6 to TRBJ1-2; possible D gene TRBD1, 5 bases. Trimming stripped 5 bases from V and 4 bases from J, with 8 bases between. The germline CDR1 and CDR2 sequences are MNHNY and SVGAGI (reference sequence). CDR3 length: 12 residues. The CDR3 loop reads CASSPGPYGYTF. The CDR3 DNA reads TGTGCCAGCAGTCCGGGACCCTATGGCTACACCTTC.

This clone was observed once. In DNA, the CDR3 is TGTGCCAGCAGCTCGCCCCGGAACAATGAGCAGTTCTTC. Translating it yields CASSSPRNNEQFF. This chain connects TRBV11-3 to TRBJ2-1; D not resolved. The CDR3 is made up of 13 amino acids. The germline V gene has CDR1 SGHNT and CDR2 YENEEA. V shed 4 bases and J shed 5 bases, with 9 bases lying between them.

This chain uses TRBV29-1 with TRBJ2-3; D is ambiguous. The CDR3 extends over 13 amino acids. The V gene lost 3 bases and the J gene lost 4 bases, with 11 bases spanning the gap. Germline CDR1 reads SQVTM; CDR2 reads ANQGSEA. The CDR3 region is CSVERSPADTQYF. The DNA for the CDR3 is TGCAGCGTTGAGCGGAGTCCGGCAGATACGCAGTATTTT.

The V and J genes are TRBV9 and TRBJ2-5; a weak D match, TRBD2 (5 bases). The CDR3 is 11 amino acids. V was trimmed by 5 bases and J by 5 bases, leaving 7 bases between them. In germline, CDR1 is SGDLS, CDR2 YYNGEE. The CDR3 loop is CASSRGETQYF. CDR3 DNA: TGTGCCAGCAGTAGAGGGGAGACCCAGTACTTC.

The V call is TRBV6-6, the J call TRBJ1-5; weak D call: TRBD1 (5 bases). Germline V gene data show CDR1 as MNHNY and CDR2 as SVGAGI (reference sequence). V shed 2 bases and J shed 4 bases, with 6 bases lying between them. The CDR3 extends over 13 amino acids. The CDR3 region is CASSYQGNQPQHF. CDR3 nucleotides: TGTGCCAGCAGTTACCAGGGAAATCAGCCCCAGCATTTT.

V and J are TRBV30 and TRBJ2-3; D is tentatively TRBD1 or TRBD2 (6 bases each). Deletions cut 5 bases from V and 4 bases from J, with 16 bases between. Germline loops: CDR1 GTSNPN, CDR2 SVGIG (reference sequence). The CDR3 length is 14 residues. CDR3 protein: CAWGGGVHSDTQYF. The DNA for the CDR3 is TGTGCCTGGGGGGGCGGGGTCCACTCAGATACGCAGTATTTT.

V gene TRBV28 combines with J gene TRBJ2-5, with D possibly being TRBD1 (5 bases). The CDR3 consists of 13 residues. Germline CDR1 reads MDHEN; CDR2 reads SYDVKM. Trimming cost V 7 bases and J 1 base, with 10 bases left between them. CDR3 DNA sequence: TGTGCCAGCAATAGACAGACCCAAGAGACCCAGTACTTC. Translating gives CASNRQTQETQYF.

The genes are TRBV6-5 and TRBJ1-4; TRBD1 matches 8 bases. The CDR3 is 15 residues long. With 6 bases clipped from V and 6 bases from J, the junction kept 9 bases outside the gene matches. The germline gives CDR1 MNHEY, CDR2 SVGAGI. The chain's CDR3 is CASRGDRGWDEKLFF. The CDR3 DNA reads as TGTGCCAGCAGGGGAGACAGGGGTTGGGATGAAAAACTGTTTTTT.

The DNA for the CDR3 is TGCGCCAGCAGCCAAACAGGGAACACCGGGGAGCTGTTTTTT. It yields the protein CASSQTGNTGELFF. The rearrangement links TRBV4-1 to TRBJ2-2; possible D gene TRBD1, 5 bases. Trimming shortened V by 2 bases and J by 1 base, and 5 bases separated the two germline ends. Germline V gene sequence: CDR1 MGHRA, CDR2 YSYEKL. CDR3 length: 14 residues.

The chain has TRBV30 and TRBJ1-5; no firm D call. This CDR3 comprises 13 residues. V lost 2 bases to trimming and J lost 6 bases, with 11 bases between them. Germline V lookup: CDR1 GTSNPN, CDR2 SVGIG (reference sequence). CDR3 sequence: CAWSIKGSQPQHF. The DNA of the CDR3 is TGTGCCTGGAGTATAAAGGGATCTCAGCCCCAGCATTTT.

V usage is TRBV11-2 and J usage is TRBJ2-1; D is unresolved. CDR1 SGHAT and CDR2 FQNNGV come from the germline V gene. This CDR3 has 13 residues. Trimming left V 5 bases short and J 13 bases short, with 18 bases between. The CDR3 region has the DNA TGTGCCAGCAGCCAATCTCTTGGACCCGTCCAGTTCTTC. Protein product: CASSQSLGPVQFF.

The rearrangement links TRBV28 to TRBJ1-2; D is ambiguous. The V gene's germline CDR1 is MDHEN and CDR2 SYDVKM. V lost 5 bases to trimming and J lost 4 bases, with 11 bases between them. CDR3 length equals 13 residues. The DNA of the CDR3 is TGTGCCAGCAGTGAACCGGGAGGCTATGGCTACACCTTC. Encoded protein: CASSEPGGYGYTF.

The chain uses TRBV28 and TRBJ1-1; 7 positions match TRBD1. The V and J ends lost 3 bases and 2 bases, in that order; junction bases with no gene match: 3. The CDR3 length is 14 residues. Germline values: CDR1 MDHEN, CDR2 SYDVKM. CDR3 nucleotides: TGTGCCAGCAGTTTCACAGGGGCAAACACTGAAGCTTTCTTT. It specifies CASSFTGANTEAFF.

Here the CDR3 reads CAGLPSPGRTEAFF. The CDR3, as DNA: TGTGCCGGACTCCCCTCTCCGGGCCGCACTGAAGCTTTCTTT. The chain is built from TRBV6-6 and TRBJ1-1; no firm D call. The germline CDR1 and CDR2 sequences are MNHNY and SVGAGI (reference sequence). The CDR3 is 14 amino acids. V was cut by 11 bases and J by 4 bases, with 20 bases left in between.

V gene TRBV7-2 combines with J gene TRBJ1-5, with D hard to call. The germline V and J ends were trimmed by 1 base and 5 bases, with 6 bases remaining between them. The CDR3 has 13 amino acids. The germline gives CDR1 SGHTA, CDR2 FQGNSA. The CDR3: CASSLGPDQPQHF. The CDR3 nucleotides are TGTGCCAGCAGCTTAGGGCCGGATCAGCCCCAGCATTTT. The complete variable domain, with remaining parts taken from reference TRBV7-2 and TRBJ1-5, reads GAGVSQSPSNKVTEKGKDVELRCDPISGHTALYWYRQSLGQGLEFLIYFQGNSAPDKSGLPSDRFSAERTGGSVSTLTIQRTQQEDSAVYLCASSLGPDQPQHFGDGTRLSIL.